This T cell receptor (beta chain) originates from a study of cytotoxic CD8 clonotypes in ibrutinib-treated CLL. The study, taken as a whole, reports: At baseline, clonality was higher than in age-matched healthy donors and correlated with CD8+ counts.

The table came from immunoSEQ multiplex PCR; TCRdb's copy has only in-frame clones and leaves some out. This table has over 25,000 clones, roughly 60% appearing once. On this clone: What it recognizes is unknown.

Sequencing used PBMCs, obtained before ibrutinib treatment. The clonotype was recovered from a human donor with chronic lymphocytic leukemia.

CDR3 loop: CASSPWTGGDTQYF. CDR3 coding DNA: TGCGCCAGCAGCCCATGGACAGGGGGGGATACGCAGTATTTT. The chain employs TRBV5-1 and TRBJ2-3; 10 nucleotides align to TRBD1. Germline trimming cut 4 bases from V and 6 bases from J; bases unmatched to any gene: 5. This CDR3 is 14 amino acids long. Germline V gives CDR1 SGHRS, CDR2 YFSETQ.